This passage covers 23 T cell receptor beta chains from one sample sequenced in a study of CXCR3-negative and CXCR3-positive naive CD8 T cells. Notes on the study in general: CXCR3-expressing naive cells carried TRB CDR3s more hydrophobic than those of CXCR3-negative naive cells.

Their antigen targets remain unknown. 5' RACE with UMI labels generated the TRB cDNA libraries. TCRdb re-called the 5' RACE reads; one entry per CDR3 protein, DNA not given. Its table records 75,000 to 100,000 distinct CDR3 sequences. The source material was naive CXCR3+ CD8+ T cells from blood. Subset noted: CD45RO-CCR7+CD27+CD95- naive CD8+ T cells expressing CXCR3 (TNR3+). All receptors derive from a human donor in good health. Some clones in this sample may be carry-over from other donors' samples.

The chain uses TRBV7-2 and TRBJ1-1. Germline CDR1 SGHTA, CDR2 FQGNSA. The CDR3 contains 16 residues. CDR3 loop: CASSFLSRGPNTEAFF.

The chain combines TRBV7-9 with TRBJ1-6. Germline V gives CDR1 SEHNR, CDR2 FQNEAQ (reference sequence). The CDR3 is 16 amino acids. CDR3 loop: CASSPKLDSYNSPLHF.

This CDR3 reads CACPWDRVFDEQYF. V usage is TRBV19 and J usage is TRBJ2-7; TCRdb's D call of TRBD1 is untestable without DNA. Germline values: CDR1 LNHDA, CDR2 SQIVND (reference sequence). The CDR3 has 14 amino acids.

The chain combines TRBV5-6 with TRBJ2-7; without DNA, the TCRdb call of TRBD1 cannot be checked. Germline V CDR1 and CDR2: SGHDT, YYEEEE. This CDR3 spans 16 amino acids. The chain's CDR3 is CASSLASGQGLYEQYF.

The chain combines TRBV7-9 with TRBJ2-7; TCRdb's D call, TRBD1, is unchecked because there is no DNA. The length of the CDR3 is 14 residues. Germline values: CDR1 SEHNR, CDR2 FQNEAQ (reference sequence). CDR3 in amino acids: CASSGADRVYEQYF.

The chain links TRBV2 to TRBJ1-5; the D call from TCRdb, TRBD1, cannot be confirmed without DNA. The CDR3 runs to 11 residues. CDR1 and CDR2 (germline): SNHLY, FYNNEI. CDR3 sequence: CASRGGLVRHF.

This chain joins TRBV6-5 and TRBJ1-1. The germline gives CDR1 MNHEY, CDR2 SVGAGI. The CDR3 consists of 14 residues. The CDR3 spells CASSYVAGPTEAFF.

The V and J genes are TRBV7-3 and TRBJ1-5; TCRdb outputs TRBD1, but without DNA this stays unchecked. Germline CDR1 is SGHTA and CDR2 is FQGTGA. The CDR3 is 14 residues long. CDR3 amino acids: CASSSGQLNQPQHF.

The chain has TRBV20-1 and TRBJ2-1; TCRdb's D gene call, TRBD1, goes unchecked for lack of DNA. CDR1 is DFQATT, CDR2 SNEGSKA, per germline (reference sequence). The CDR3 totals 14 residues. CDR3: CSARDLDRYNEQFF.

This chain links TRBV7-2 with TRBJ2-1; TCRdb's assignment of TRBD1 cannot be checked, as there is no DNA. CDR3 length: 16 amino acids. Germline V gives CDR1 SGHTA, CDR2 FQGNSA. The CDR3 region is CASSSKGSLIYNEQFF. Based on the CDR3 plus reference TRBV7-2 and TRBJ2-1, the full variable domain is GAGVSQSPSNKVTEKGKDVELRCDPISGHTALYWYRQSLGQGLEFLIYFQGNSAPDKSGLPSDRFSAERTGGSVSTLTIQRTQQEDSAVYLCASSSKGSLIYNEQFFGPGTRLTVL.

Here the CDR3 reads CASSAALGDRGEVNTDTQYF. The V gene is TRBV25-1, the J gene TRBJ2-3; absent DNA, TCRdb's TRBD1 call cannot be checked. From germline, CDR1 is MGHDK and CDR2 SYGVNS. The CDR3 runs 20 residues. Variable domain in full (rest from reference TRBV25-1 and TRBJ2-3): EADIYQTPRYLVIGTGKKITLECSQTMGHDKMYWYQQDPGMELHLIHYSYGVNSTEKGDLSSESTVSRIRTEHFPLTLESARPSHTSQYLCASSAALGDRGEVNTDTQYFGPGTRLTVL.

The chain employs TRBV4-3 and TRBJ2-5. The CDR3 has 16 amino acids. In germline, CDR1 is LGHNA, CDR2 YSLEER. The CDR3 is CASSQDWLSGTETQYF.

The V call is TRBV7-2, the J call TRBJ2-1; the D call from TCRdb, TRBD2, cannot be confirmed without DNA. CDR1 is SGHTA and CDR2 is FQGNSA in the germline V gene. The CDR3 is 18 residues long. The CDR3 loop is CASSLNTGPLSSYNEQFF.

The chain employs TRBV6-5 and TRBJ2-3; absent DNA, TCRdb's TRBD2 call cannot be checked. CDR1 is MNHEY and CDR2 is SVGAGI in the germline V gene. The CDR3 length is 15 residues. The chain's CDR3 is CASSSGTSRTDTQYF.

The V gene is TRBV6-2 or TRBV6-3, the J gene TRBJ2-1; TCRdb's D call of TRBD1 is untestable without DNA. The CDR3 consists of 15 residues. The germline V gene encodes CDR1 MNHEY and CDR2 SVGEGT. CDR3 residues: CASSYAPGSYNEQFF.

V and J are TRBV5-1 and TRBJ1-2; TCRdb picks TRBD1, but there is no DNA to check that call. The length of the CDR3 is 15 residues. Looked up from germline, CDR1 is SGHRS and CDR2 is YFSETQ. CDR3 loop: CASSSEGGPNYGYTF.

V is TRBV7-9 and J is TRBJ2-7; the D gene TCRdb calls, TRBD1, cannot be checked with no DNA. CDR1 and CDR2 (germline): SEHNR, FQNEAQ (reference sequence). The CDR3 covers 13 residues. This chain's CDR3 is CASSLDDRYEQYF.

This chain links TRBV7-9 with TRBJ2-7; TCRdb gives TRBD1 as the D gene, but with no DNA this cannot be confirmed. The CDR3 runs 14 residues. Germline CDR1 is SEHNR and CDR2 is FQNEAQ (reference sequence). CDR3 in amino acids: CASRPGGLPYEQYF. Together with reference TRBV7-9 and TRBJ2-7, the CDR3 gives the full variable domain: DTGVSQNPRHKITKRGQNVTFRCDPISEHNRLYWYRQTLGQGPEFLTYFQNEAQLEKSRLLSDRFSAERPKGSFSTLEIQRTEQGDSAMYLCASRPGGLPYEQYFGPGTRLTVT.

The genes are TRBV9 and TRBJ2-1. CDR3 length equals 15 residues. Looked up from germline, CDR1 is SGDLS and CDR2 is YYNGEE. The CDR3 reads CASSPKYMSYNEQFF.

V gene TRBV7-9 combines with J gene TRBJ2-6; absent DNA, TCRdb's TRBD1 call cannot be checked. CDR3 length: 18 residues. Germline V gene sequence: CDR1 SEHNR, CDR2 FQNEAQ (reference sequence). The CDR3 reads CASSLEPGHPSGANVLTF.

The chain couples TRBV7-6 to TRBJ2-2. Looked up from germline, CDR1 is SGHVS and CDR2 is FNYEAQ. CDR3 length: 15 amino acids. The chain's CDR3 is CASSLANANTGELFF.

The CDR3 is CASSQTSDTQYF. This rearrangement joins TRBV14 to TRBJ2-3. The CDR3 covers 12 residues. The V gene's germline CDR1 is SGHDN and CDR2 FVKESK.

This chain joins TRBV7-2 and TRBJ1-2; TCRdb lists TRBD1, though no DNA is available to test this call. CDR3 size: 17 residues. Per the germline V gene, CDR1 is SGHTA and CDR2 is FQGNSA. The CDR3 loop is CASSFGLIGGGDYGYTF.